These 19 T cell receptor beta chains were sequenced from one sample in a study of blood T cell repertoires in COVID-19. Libraries were prepared by immunoSEQ multiplex PCR; TCRdb keeps only in-frame clonotypes and omits some of them. The table shows roughly 110,000 clones, with about two thirds occurring only once. Sequenced: peripheral blood. The origin of the receptors is a human donor with acute or convalescent COVID-19. The donor label of this sample is uncertain.

This chain joins TRBV7-3 and TRBJ2-3; TRBD1 aligns across 8 bases. The germline V gene encodes CDR1 SGHTA and CDR2 FQGTGA. The CDR3 length is 14 residues. The J segment lost 3 bases and the V segment lost 5 bases, leaving 4 bases of the junction unmatched. The CDR3 loop reads CASSPGQGTDTQYF. CDR3 nucleotides: TGTGCCAGCAGCCCAGGACAGGGTACAGATACGCAGTATTTT.

The chain has TRBV14 and TRBJ2-5, with D unresolved. Germline V CDR1 and CDR2: SGHDN, FVKESK. Trimming took off 2 bases at V and 0 bases at J, with 7 bases between the two ends. There are 14 residues in the CDR3. The CDR3 sequence: CASSQPQYQETQYF. CDR3 bases: TGTGCCAGCAGCCAACCGCAGTACCAAGAGACCCAGTACTTC.

V gene TRBV4-1 combines with J gene TRBJ2-1; D is unclear. V was clipped by 1 base and J by 3 bases, with 7 bases between them. This CDR3 comprises 14 residues. CDR1 is MGHRA, CDR2 YSYEKL, per germline. CDR3 region: CASSQGGSYNEQFF. The CDR3 DNA is TGCGCCAGCAGCCAAGGAGGAAGCTACAATGAGCAGTTCTTC.

The rearrangement links TRBV5-1 to TRBJ2-6; tentative D call: TRBD2 (7 bases). CDR3 length: 17 residues. Trimming removed 0 bases at V and 6 bases at J, with 16 bases between. Germline lookup yields CDR1 SGHRS and CDR2 YFSETQ. In DNA, the CDR3 is TGCGCCAGCAGCTTGGCCGGCGGGGGCGCGATGGCCAACGTCCTGACTTTC. The encoded protein is CASSLAGGGAMANVLTF.

The rearrangement uses TRBV4-2 and TRBJ2-2, with TRBD1 identical over 10 bases. J gave up 3 bases and V 2 bases, and 9 bases lay outside the gene matches. CDR1 is LGHNA, CDR2 YNFKEQ, per germline. This CDR3 comprises 18 residues. CDR3 in amino acids: CASSQIAGTGEHTGELFF. DNA for the CDR3: TGTGCCAGCAGCCAAATAGCCGGGACAGGGGAGCACACCGGGGAGCTGTTTTTT.

This clone was seen more than once but under ten times. The rearrangement joins TRBV5-4 to TRBJ1-2; D uncertain. The germline CDR1 and CDR2 sequences are SGHNT and YYREEE (reference sequence). The CDR3 consists of 15 residues. V lost 5 bases and J 4 bases, leaving 18 bases between the germline ends. The CDR3 coding sequence is TGTGCCAGCAGACCCGTACAGAACCCTCTCTATGGCTACACCTTC. It specifies CASRPVQNPLYGYTF.

V gene TRBV19 combines with J gene TRBJ2-3; the match to TRBD1 covers 7 bases. The V gene end was trimmed by 6 bases and the J gene end by 7 bases; junction bases not matched to a gene: 7. CDR1 LNHDA and CDR2 SQIVND come from the germline V gene (reference sequence). CDR3 length: 13 residues. The CDR3 here is CASSERQGNTQYF. The CDR3 coding sequence is TGTGCCAGTAGCGAACGACAGGGAAATACGCAGTATTTT. Looking up the rest from reference TRBV19 and TRBJ2-3 gives the full variable domain: DGGITQSPKYLFRKEGQNVTLSCEQNLNHDAMYWYRQDPGQGLRLIYYSQIVNDFQKGDIAEGYSVSREKKESFPLTVTSAQKNPTAFYLCASSERQGNTQYFGPGTRLTVL.

The chain joins TRBV3-1 (or the pseudogene TRBV3-2) to TRBJ1-2; TRBD1 might be the D (5 bases). Germline V gene data show CDR1 as LGHDT and CDR2 as YNNKEL (reference sequence). Trimming left V 2 bases short and J 8 bases short, with 18 bases between. The CDR3 totals 15 residues. As DNA, the CDR3 is TGTGCCAGCAGCCAACAGGGAGGCACCTCTTCCGGCTACACCTTC. Its protein product is CASSQQGGTSSGYTF.

The J gene is TRBJ1-1, the V gene TRBV6-6; possible D gene TRBD1, 5 bases. Germline V gene sequence: CDR1 MNHNY, CDR2 SVGAGI (reference sequence). Trimming left V 8 bases short and J 6 bases short, with 16 bases between. This CDR3 has 13 residues. CDR3 in amino acids: CASGNSLRAEAFF. CDR3 nucleotide sequence: TGTGCCAGCGGTAACAGCCTCAGGGCTGAAGCTTTCTTT.

This chain uses TRBV12-3 or TRBV12-4 with TRBJ1-5; possible D gene TRBD1, 5 bases. Trimming removed 5 bases from V and 9 bases from J, with 14 bases in between. This CDR3 is 13 amino acids long. The CDR3 reads CASSTQAMRPQHF. The DNA for the CDR3 is TGTGCCAGCAGTACACAGGCCATGCGGCCCCAGCATTTT.

This chain links TRBV13 with TRBJ1-2; TRBD1 matches at 9 bases. CDR3 size: 15 residues. Unmatched junction bases numbered 5, after V lost 2 bases and J lost 4 bases. Germline-derived CDR1 and CDR2 are PRHDT and FYEKMQ (reference sequence). This CDR3 reads CASSLRSGQGYGYTF. CDR3 in DNA: TGTGCCAGCAGCTTACGGTCGGGACAGGGCTATGGCTACACCTTC.

V usage is TRBV27 and J usage is TRBJ2-7; D remains unclear. The CDR3 has 15 residues. Trimming removed 7 bases at V and 1 base at J, with 17 bases between. The germline V gene encodes CDR1 MNHEY and CDR2 SMNVEV (reference sequence). This CDR3 is CASKNTPGVSYEQYF. In DNA, the CDR3 is TGTGCCAGCAAAAATACCCCCGGAGTATCCTACGAGCAGTACTTC.

V is TRBV27 and J is TRBJ2-5; 11 bases line up with TRBD1. The germline gives CDR1 MNHEY, CDR2 SMNVEV (reference sequence). The CDR3 is made up of 16 amino acids. V lost 6 bases, J lost 5 bases, and 11 bases stayed unmatched. The CDR3 nucleotides read TGTGCCAGCAGATCCGGGACAGGGGGGTTTGGGGAGACCCAGTACTTC. Translated, it gives CASRSGTGGFGETQYF.

The chain employs TRBV10-2 and TRBJ2-1, with 7 bases identical to TRBD2. CDR1 WSHSY and CDR2 SAAADI come from the germline V gene. Losses at the gene ends were 4 bases for V and 3 bases for J; bases not matched to a gene: 3. The CDR3 totals 14 residues. The CDR3 here is CASSGLAVYNEQFF. DNA of the CDR3: TGCGCCAGCAGTGGTCTAGCGGTCTACAATGAGCAGTTCTTC.

The chain uses TRBV4-1 and TRBJ1-4; 7 nucleotides agree with TRBD1. The V gene end was trimmed by 3 bases and the J gene end by 0 bases; junction bases not matched to a gene: 4. The length of the CDR3 is 16 residues. Germline values: CDR1 MGHRA, CDR2 YSYEKL. For the CDR3, the DNA is TGCGCCAGCAGCCATGACAGGGTCCCAACTAATGAAAAACTGTTTTTT. It yields the protein CASSHDRVPTNEKLFF.

The V call is TRBV7-7, the J call TRBJ2-5; D is possibly TRBD2 (5 bases). Trimming left V 3 bases short and J 4 bases short, with 9 bases between. The germline CDR1 and CDR2 sequences are SSHAT and FNYEAQ (reference sequence). CDR3 length: 13 residues. CDR3 loop: CASSFTGRETQYF. CDR3 DNA sequence: TGTGCCAGCAGCTTTACTGGGAGAGAGACCCAGTACTTC.

The V gene is TRBV18, the J gene TRBJ2-5; a possible D gene is TRBD1 (6 bases). The CDR3 runs to 15 residues. Trimming removed 3 bases from V and 5 bases from J, with 16 bases in between. The germline V gene encodes CDR1 KGHSH and CDR2 LQKENI. In nucleotides, the CDR3 is TGTGCCAGCTCACCTCAAAACAGGGTTGGGGAGACCCAGTACTTC. It translates to CASSPQNRVGETQYF.

This clone was seen just once. V is TRBV3-1 (or the pseudogene TRBV3-2) and J is TRBJ1-2; D not certain. From germline, CDR1 is LGHDT and CDR2 YNNKEL (reference sequence). V dropped 1 base and J dropped 8 bases, with 14 bases sitting between them. This CDR3 has 14 residues. This chain's CDR3 is CASSQGQAMTGYTF. CDR3 DNA sequence: TGTGCCAGCAGCCAAGGTCAGGCGATGACCGGCTACACCTTC.

The CDR3 DNA is TGTGCCAGCAGCCTCAACCCAGGGGAGGGTGGCTACACCTTC. As protein: CASSLNPGEGGYTF. J is TRBJ1-2 and V is TRBV3-1 (or the pseudogene TRBV3-2); possibly TRBD1 for D (6 bases). CDR1 is LGHDT and CDR2 is YNNKEL in the germline V gene (reference sequence). V shed 4 bases and J shed 7 bases, with 16 bases lying between them. This CDR3 comprises 14 residues.